This TCR beta chain was captured in a study of blood T cells in healthy people across ages. Findings and caveats of the study: Strong correlation existed between TCR beta diversity and naive T cell percentage. TCR beta diversity, measured per million T cells, fell in a roughly linear way with age. Unsorted PBMC material precluded a definitive naive versus antigen-experienced comparison.

A remark on this clonotype: Antigen: not known.

Germline CDR1 is LGHDT and CDR2 is YNNKEL (reference sequence). The CDR3 loop spans 14 amino acids. The V and J ends lost 2 bases and 6 bases, in that order; junction bases with no gene match: 3. A second PCR of 7 to 11 cycles used a sample-barcoded 5' primer and a J-beta primer mix. Using its own MiXCR run on the 5' RACE reads, TCRdb lists one record per CDR3 protein. Among around 1,800,000 distinct CDR3 sequences listed, more than 35% were seen once. Total RNA, at least 6 micrograms per sample, came from PBMCs. Sequencing used blood. The clonotype was recovered from a human donor in good health. The chain couples TRBV3-1 to TRBJ1-5, with 8 bases matching TRBD1. CDR3 protein: CASSQYQGAQPQHF. DNA for the CDR3: TGTGCCAGCAGCCAATACCAGGGGGCTCAGCCCCAGCATTTT.